Listed below are T cell receptor beta chains from one sample, sequenced in a study of cytomegalovirus exposure and HLA in healthy donors. Sequencing was performed with immunoSEQ multiplex PCR; in TCRdb, only in-frame clones are kept and a portion is missing. The sample has roughly 57,000 clones, 93% seen once. Sequenced material: PBMCs. These TCRs come from a young woman in good health and CMV-seropositive. Both conserved end residues are part of each CDR3. Each record gives: CDR3 protein, J gene, clone size, V gene. Only part of the rows carry a size: once, few, many, or a class if the clone is expanded.

CDR3 protein: CASSDAYVGYGYTF; J gene: TRBJ1-2; clone size: .; V gene: TRBV6-1
CDR3 protein: CASSQRDRGIDGYTF; J gene: TRBJ1-2; clone size: .; V gene: TRBV7-2
CDR3 protein: CASSVSRGMYGYTF; J gene: TRBJ1-2; clone size: once; V gene: TRBV9
CDR3 protein: CASTDMGEQYF; J gene: TRBJ2-7; clone size: once; V gene: TRBV6-5
CDR3 protein: CASSQKTPPGTDIIGVREAFF; J gene: TRBJ1-1; clone size: .; V gene: TRBV4-3
CDR3 protein: CASSPPGLAGELTGELFF; J gene: TRBJ2-2; clone size: .; V gene: TRBV18
CDR3 protein: CASRGQGNYGYTF; J gene: TRBJ1-2; clone size: once; V gene: TRBV6-1
CDR3 protein: CASRGGGGETQYF; J gene: TRBJ2-5; clone size: .; V gene: TRBV19
CDR3 protein: CASGPGQRLPAFF; J gene: TRBJ1-1; clone size: .; V gene: TRBV27
CDR3 protein: CASSPDRVIHEQYF; J gene: TRBJ2-7; clone size: .; V gene: TRBV5-5
CDR3 protein: CASSRDRGGNEQFF; J gene: TRBJ2-1; clone size: .; V gene: TRBV27
CDR3 protein: CASSVVSTDTQYF; J gene: TRBJ2-3; clone size: .; V gene: TRBV9
CDR3 protein: CASMGQGKKSNQPQHF; J gene: TRBJ1-5; clone size: once; V gene: TRBV28
CDR3 protein: CASTTGAAKDTQYF; J gene: TRBJ2-3; clone size: .; V gene: TRBV6-5
CDR3 protein: CASSPEANNSPLHF; J gene: TRBJ1-6; clone size: .; V gene: TRBV7-9
CDR3 protein: CASRYLAGTVTGELFF; J gene: TRBJ2-2; clone size: .; V gene: TRBV2
CDR3 protein: CASSYSMGGVQETQYF; J gene: TRBJ2-5; clone size: .; V gene: TRBV6-5
CDR3 protein: CASKDRGLSPPQYEQFF; J gene: TRBJ2-1; clone size: .; V gene: TRBV5-6
CDR3 protein: CASSLGQGGSQETQYF; J gene: TRBJ2-5; clone size: .; V gene: TRBV7-7
CDR3 protein: CSVTDRANTEAFF; J gene: TRBJ1-1; clone size: once; V gene: TRBV29-1
CDR3 protein: CASSYGGVGANVLTF; J gene: TRBJ2-6; clone size: .; V gene: TRBV11-3
CDR3 protein: CASSEDRGTGELFF; J gene: TRBJ2-2; clone size: .; V gene: TRBV7-3
CDR3 protein: CASSLDLVGDSYGYTF; J gene: TRBJ1-2; clone size: few; V gene: TRBV5-4
CDR3 protein: CASSEWGTGKGNQPQHF; J gene: TRBJ1-5; clone size: .; V gene: TRBV2
CDR3 protein: CASSLYGGRTYNEQFF; J gene: TRBJ2-1; clone size: .; V gene: TRBV5-6
CDR3 protein: CASSRTTQNNTEAFF; J gene: TRBJ1-1; clone size: .; V gene: TRBV4-1
CDR3 protein: CASSIHGQGARQPQHF; J gene: TRBJ1-5; clone size: .; V gene: TRBV2
CDR3 protein: CASSRLAENQPQHF; J gene: TRBJ1-5; clone size: once; V gene: TRBV19
CDR3 protein: CASSPPGGEANTGELFF; J gene: TRBJ2-2; clone size: .; V gene: TRBV7-9
CDR3 protein: CAWSSLRNTEAFF; J gene: TRBJ1-1; clone size: .; V gene: TRBV30
CDR3 protein: CASSEVGGATNEKLFF; J gene: TRBJ1-4; clone size: .; V gene: TRBV2
CDR3 protein: CASSLDIYGYTF; J gene: TRBJ1-2; clone size: .; V gene: TRBV5-4
CDR3 protein: CASNSRDRRNNEQFF; J gene: TRBJ2-1; clone size: .; V gene: TRBV27
CDR3 protein: CASTPRGYTEAFF; J gene: TRBJ1-1; clone size: .; V gene: TRBV2
CDR3 protein: CASSLDRVAYEQYF; J gene: TRBJ2-7; clone size: .; V gene: TRBV11-2